Listed here are 32 T cell receptor beta chains from one sample, sequenced in a study of T cells after yellow fever vaccination (dated by TCRdb to the late 2010s). The library relied on 5' RACE. The data were produced on an Illumina NovaSeq 6000. The public reads were run again by TCRdb, first through fastp at Q25 and then through MiXCR, and only productive beta chains were kept. Under each unique CDR3 protein, matching rows form one entry showing the most common genes and DNA. The sample table holds 150,000 to 200,000 distinct CDR3 sequences, of which roughly 8.8% were seen once. The ten largest clones add up to approximately 35% of the sample. This specimen's treatment or condition label, per the study, means: live attenuated yellow fever vaccine strain. The source was CD8+ T cells sorted from PBMCs, collected 45 days after the yellow fever booster vaccination. The receptors originated from a man aged 18 to 29 who received the YFV17D yellow fever vaccine.

V is TRBV19 and J is TRBJ2-1; 8 bases fit TRBD2. CDR1 and CDR2 from the germline V gene are LNHDA and SQIVND (reference sequence). Trimming removed 7 bases from V and 4 bases from J; junction bases left unmatched: 6. This CDR3 is built from 14 residues. CDR3 residues: CASTERGTYNEQFF. The CDR3 DNA follows: TGTGCCAGTACTGAGCGGGGGACGTACAATGAGCAGTTCTTC.

This sequence joins TRBV4-2 and TRBJ2-2; no reliable D call. This CDR3 is 12 amino acids long. V shed 0 bases and J shed 6 bases, with 2 bases lying between them. Germline assignment: CDR1 LGHNA and CDR2 YNFKEQ. The CDR3 region has the DNA TGTGCCAGCAGCCAAGACGCCGGGGAGCTGTTTTTT. The encoded protein is CASSQDAGELFF.

This clonotype was detected only a few times. The V gene is TRBV2, the J gene TRBJ2-7; D is perhaps TRBD1 (6 bases). Trimming took off 7 bases at V and 6 bases at J, with 16 bases between the two ends. The CDR3 loop spans 13 amino acids. The germline V gene encodes CDR1 SNHLY and CDR2 FYNNEI. The CDR3 DNA reads as TGTGCCAGCACCGTTCCGGGACACCTCGAGCAGTACTTC. It yields the protein CASTVPGHLEQYF. The whole variable domain, filled in from reference TRBV2 and TRBJ2-7, reads EPEVTQTPSHQVTQMGQEVILRCVPISNHLYFYWYRQILGQKVEFLVSFYNNEISEKSEIFDDQFSVERPDGSNFTLKIRSTKLEDSAMYFCASTVPGHLEQYFGPGTRLTVT.

This clonotype was detected many times. The rearrangement links TRBV27 to TRBJ2-1, with 12 nucleotides matching TRBD2. The V gene end was trimmed by 3 bases and the J gene end by 4 bases; junction bases not matched to a gene: 1. The CDR3 sequence is 15 residues long. Germline loops: CDR1 MNHEY, CDR2 SMNVEV (reference sequence). The CDR3: CASSFLAGGYNEQFF. CDR3 coding DNA: TGTGCCAGCAGTTTTCTAGCGGGGGGGTACAATGAGCAGTTCTTC.

V usage is TRBV4-1 and J usage is TRBJ1-1; D is undetermined. The V end was cut by 2 bases, the J end by 1 base, with 5 bases between. Germline assignment: CDR1 MGHRA and CDR2 YSYEKL. CDR3 size: 13 residues. The CDR3 nucleotides are TGCGCCAGCAGCCAACCGGGGAACACTGAAGCTTTCTTT. Its protein product is CASSQPGNTEAFF.

This clonotype was detected only a few times. This chain connects TRBV7-9 to TRBJ2-7, with D perhaps TRBD1 (6 bases). The germline gives CDR1 SEHNR, CDR2 FQNEAQ (reference sequence). The CDR3 loop spans 13 amino acids. V was clipped by 6 bases and J by 3 bases, with 12 bases between them. The CDR3 sequence: CASRGTPNYEQYF. The CDR3 region has the DNA TGTGCCAGCAGGGGGACACCTAACTACGAGCAGTACTTC. The full variable domain, its missing parts supplied by reference TRBV7-9 and TRBJ2-7, is DTGVSQNPRHKITKRGQNVTFRCDPISEHNRLYWYRQTLGQGPEFLTYFQNEAQLEKSRLLSDRFSAERPKGSFSTLEIQRTEQGDSAMYLCASRGTPNYEQYFGPGTRLTVT.

CDR3 loop: CASSPGTGSRTQYF. In nucleotides, the CDR3 is TGTGCCAGCAGCCCCGGGACAGGGTCCAGGACCCAGTACTTC. V usage is TRBV4-2 and J usage is TRBJ2-5, with TRBD1 identical over 9 bases. Trimming at V came to 4 bases and at J to 7 bases, leaving 7 bases not matched to a gene. The germline CDR1 and CDR2 sequences are LGHNA and YNFKEQ. There are 14 residues in the CDR3.

This clonotype came up a few times. Here the CDR3 reads CASSLTRGTEAFF. CDR3 nucleotides: TGTGCCAGCAGCTTAACCAGGGGCACTGAAGCTTTCTTT. This chain links TRBV7-2 with TRBJ1-1; possibly TRBD1 for D (6 bases). Between the trimmed V and J ends, which lost 2 bases and 4 bases, there was a span of 8 bases. Looked up from germline, CDR1 is SGHTA and CDR2 is FQGNSA. The CDR3 length is 13 residues.

This clonotype was seen only a few times. The chain is built from TRBV7-9 and TRBJ1-5; a weak D match, TRBD1 (5 bases). Trimming removed 5 bases at V and 5 bases at J, with 22 bases between. The CDR3 sequence is 17 residues long. Germline CDR1 SEHNR, CDR2 FQNEAQ (reference sequence). Here the CDR3 DNA reads TGTGCCAGCAGCCAGGGCTGGAGTGTGGAGAAGTATCAGCCCCAGCATTTT. Amino acid sequence: CASSQGWSVEKYQPQHF. Combining the CDR3 with reference TRBV7-9 and TRBJ1-5 gives the whole variable domain DTGVSQNPRHKITKRGQNVTFRCDPISEHNRLYWYRQTLGQGPEFLTYFQNEAQLEKSRLLSDRFSAERPKGSFSTLEIQRTEQGDSAMYLCASSQGWSVEKYQPQHFGDGTRLSIL.

This clonotype was detected a few times. The V and J genes are TRBV15 and TRBJ2-3; 9 bases match TRBD2. The CDR3 loop spans 15 amino acids. The V segment lost 4 bases and the J segment 4 bases; nucleotides outside the gene matches: 6. CDR1 and CDR2 from the germline V gene are LNHNV and YYDKDF (reference sequence). The CDR3 DNA follows: TGTGCCACCAGCATTAAGCGGGGGGACGCAGATACGCAGTATTTT. Translation gives CATSIKRGDADTQYF.

The gene calls are TRBV7-8 and TRBJ1-2, with a weak D call TRBD1 (5 bases). This CDR3 spans 12 amino acids. With 5 bases removed from V and 6 bases from J, the gap between germline ends came to 10 bases. Germline assignment: CDR1 SGHVS and CDR2 FQNEAQ. The CDR3 DNA sequence: TGTGCCAGCAGCCGGGGAGGGGATGGCTACACCTTC. It yields the protein CASSRGGDGYTF.

The chain joins TRBV6-2 or TRBV6-3 to TRBJ2-1, with no clear D. Trimming cost V 3 bases and J 9 bases, with 24 bases left between them. Looked up from germline, CDR1 is MNHEY and CDR2 is SVGEGT. This CDR3 region has 17 residues. CDR3 DNA: TGTGCCAGCAGTTATTGGTTGGACCCCTCGGCCGCACTTGAGCAGTTCTTC. Protein sequence: CASSYWLDPSAALEQFF.

This clonotype was observed many times. The CDR3: CASSQDEAGGPTDTQYF. CDR3 sequence (DNA): TGCGCCAGCAGCCAAGATGAAGCGGGGGGACCCACAGATACGCAGTATTTT. The rearrangement joins TRBV4-3 to TRBJ2-3; 9 bases map to TRBD2. The CDR3 is 17 amino acids. Germline V gene lookup returns CDR1 LGHNA and CDR2 YSLEER. With V trimmed by 0 bases and J by 2 bases, 6 bases remained unmatched.

This clonotype was counted ten times or more. The chain carries TRBV5-6 and TRBJ2-7; 8 positions match TRBD1. The CDR3 totals 13 residues. With V trimmed by 2 bases and J by 12 bases, 10 bases remained unmatched. Per germline, CDR1 SGHDT and CDR2 YYEEEE. CDR3 nucleotides: TGTGCCAGCAGCTTCGGGACAGGAGGACCTCGGTACTTC. Amino acid sequence: CASSFGTGGPRYF.

The chain couples TRBV7-9 to TRBJ2-3; 7 positions agree with TRBD1. The CDR3 totals 16 residues. With 5 bases clipped from V and 3 bases from J, the junction kept 11 bases outside the gene matches. CDR1 is SEHNR, CDR2 FQNEAQ, per germline (reference sequence). The CDR3, as DNA: TGTGCCAGCAGCCCCCTACAGGGGAATAGTACAGATACGCAGTATTTT. Translated: CASSPLQGNSTDTQYF.

The V gene is TRBV28, the J gene TRBJ2-5; D is ambiguous. The CDR3 runs 13 residues. Looked up from germline, CDR1 is MDHEN and CDR2 is SYDVKM. V was pared by 8 bases and J by 4 bases, with 14 bases between. Here the CDR3 reads CASYSARSETQYF. In nucleotides, the CDR3 is TGTGCCAGCTACTCTGCGAGGTCAGAGACCCAGTACTTC.

V usage is TRBV4-3 and J usage is TRBJ1-1; D uncertain. V gave up 1 base and J gave up 7 bases, with 16 bases separating them. In germline, CDR1 is LGHNA, CDR2 YSLEER. The CDR3 length is 15 residues. The CDR3 loop reads CASSQVEYSPDEAFF. The DNA for the CDR3 is TGCGCCAGCAGCCAAGTTGAGTATAGTCCGGATGAAGCTTTCTTT.

The chain combines TRBV27 with TRBJ2-3, with D possibly matching TRBD2 (6 bases). Deletions cut 3 bases from V and 4 bases from J, with 8 bases between. Germline CDR1 and CDR2: MNHEY and SMNVEV (reference sequence). This CDR3 is 13 amino acids long. CDR3 region: CASSFGGADTQYF. The CDR3 DNA is TGTGCCAGCAGTTTCGGGGGAGCAGATACGCAGTATTTT.

This clonotype was detected ten times or more. CDR3 bases: TGTGCCAGCAGCGAATTCACCGGGGAGCTGTTTTTT. Its protein is CASSEFTGELFF. This chain joins TRBV7-2 and TRBJ2-2; D is uncertain. The CDR3 consists of 12 residues. The V gene lost 5 bases and the J gene lost 4 bases, with 5 bases spanning the gap. Germline V gene sequence: CDR1 SGHTA, CDR2 FQGNSA.

The J gene is TRBJ2-1, the V gene TRBV4-3; 7 nucleotides agree with TRBD2. V lost 1 base to trimming and J lost 0 bases; unmatched junction nucleotides: 12. Germline loops: CDR1 LGHNA, CDR2 YSLEER. This CDR3 contains 19 residues. CDR3 in DNA: TGCGCCAGCAGCCAAGTCGTACGGGGGGTATCAAGCTCCTACAATGAGCAGTTCTTC. Its translation is CASSQVVRGVSSSYNEQFF.

The chain combines TRBV7-6 with TRBJ2-7; 9 bases match TRBD2. The V gene's germline CDR1 is SGHVS and CDR2 FNYEAQ. J was trimmed by 2 bases and V by 1 base; bases with no gene match: 3. The CDR3 covers 15 residues. In DNA, the CDR3 is TGTGCCAGCAGCTTAGGGACTAGCGAGGCCTACGAGCAGTACGTC. Its protein is CASSLGTSEAYEQYV.

This clonotype was observed a few times. V gene TRBV3-1 combines with J gene TRBJ2-3; 9 bases agree with TRBD2. This CDR3 is 16 amino acids long. The germline gives CDR1 LGHDT, CDR2 YNNKEL (reference sequence). J gave up 3 bases and V 0 bases, and 4 bases lay outside the gene matches. The CDR3 DNA follows: TGTGCCAGCAGCCAAGATCCCGGACTAGCGACAGATACGCAGTATTTT. Its translation: CASSQDPGLATDTQYF.

This clonotype was seen more than once but under ten times. The CDR3 DNA reads as TGTGCCAGCAGCCTAACTTTGGACTACAGCACAGATACGCAGTATTTT. The encoded protein is CASSLTLDYSTDTQYF. The V and J genes are TRBV7-9 and TRBJ2-3; a weak D match, TRBD2 (6 bases). Germline V lookup: CDR1 SEHNR, CDR2 FQNEAQ (reference sequence). The CDR3 consists of 16 residues. V lost 5 bases, J lost 0 bases, and 15 bases lay in between. The entire variable domain, with the rest obtained from reference TRBV7-9 and TRBJ2-3, is as follows: DTGVSQNPRHKITKRGQNVTFRCDPISEHNRLYWYRQTLGQGPEFLTYFQNEAQLEKSRLLSDRFSAERPKGSFSTLEIQRTEQGDSAMYLCASSLTLDYSTDTQYFGPGTRLTVL.

This clonotype was counted many times. This chain joins TRBV18 and TRBJ2-7; weak D call: TRBD1 (6 bases). The CDR3 runs 15 residues. The V end lost 3 bases, the J end lost 4 bases, and 16 bases lay between the germline ends. The V gene's germline CDR1 is KGHSH and CDR2 LQKENI. This CDR3 reads CASSPHAGTPYEQYV. The CDR3 nucleotides are TGTGCCAGCTCACCTCACGCCGGGACACCGTACGAGCAGTACGTC.

The J gene is TRBJ2-1, the V gene TRBV6-5, with unresolved D. The CDR3 spans 17 residues. The germline gives CDR1 MNHEY, CDR2 SVGAGI. Trimming cost V 5 bases and J 1 base, with 18 bases left between them. Here the CDR3 reads CASSPQTAFLSYNEQFF. DNA for the CDR3: TGTGCCAGCAGTCCCCAGACTGCCTTTTTATCCTACAATGAGCAGTTCTTC.

The chain combines TRBV2 with TRBJ1-1; 12 bases match TRBD1. Losses at the gene ends were 10 bases for V and 5 bases for J; bases not matched to a gene: 8. Germline lookup yields CDR1 SNHLY and CDR2 FYNNEI. CDR3 length: 14 amino acids. CDR3 nucleotides: TGTGCCACTCCGCAGGGACAGGGGGCAACTGAAGCTTTCTTT. Amino acids: CATPQGQGATEAFF.

This clonotype was recorded at least ten times. This chain links TRBV30 with TRBJ1-1; possible D gene TRBD1, 5 bases. V lost 0 bases and J 8 bases, leaving 10 bases between the germline ends. The CDR3 runs to 12 residues. Germline V lookup: CDR1 GTSNPN, CDR2 SVGIG (reference sequence). The CDR3 reads CAWSVFGAEAFF. In nucleotides, the CDR3 is TGTGCCTGGAGTGTATTCGGGGCCGAAGCTTTCTTT.

This clonotype was observed a handful of times. This rearrangement joins TRBV15 to TRBJ2-1; D unresolved. The CDR3 spans 16 residues. Per the germline V gene, CDR1 is LNHNV and CDR2 is YYDKDF (reference sequence). V was pared by 4 bases and J by 7 bases, with 20 bases between. For the CDR3, the DNA is TGTGCCACCAGCAAAGCAGAGGCGCGGCCTCTAAATGAGCAGTTCTTC. Translation gives CATSKAEARPLNEQFF.

V gene TRBV9 combines with J gene TRBJ1-1; D unresolved. Germline V gene lookup returns CDR1 SGDLS and CDR2 YYNGEE. CDR3 length: 13 residues. V lost 0 bases and J lost 5, with 8 bases in between. The CDR3 DNA is TGTGCCAGCAGCGTAGCGGTGGCTACTGAAGCTTTCTTT. The encoded protein is CASSVAVATEAFF.

This rearrangement joins TRBV6-4 to TRBJ2-1; the match to TRBD2 covers 15 bases. The CDR3 contains 17 residues. Unmatched junction bases numbered 11, after V lost 5 bases and J lost 9 bases. Germline-derived CDR1 and CDR2 are MRHNA and SNTAGT. Written as DNA, the CDR3 is TGTGCCAGCAGTCCCCAGGGACTAGCGGGGGGAAGCGGTGAGCAGTTCTTC. Translation: CASSPQGLAGGSGEQFF.

The V and J genes are TRBV7-9 and TRBJ1-2; D is undetermined. Germline V CDR1 and CDR2: SEHNR, FQNEAQ (reference sequence). Trimming left V 1 base short and J 5 bases short, with 14 bases between. This CDR3 spans 15 amino acids. CDR3 bases: TGTGCCAGCAGCTTAGGGCACAGTCCAAAGTATGGCTACACCTTC. Its translation is CASSLGHSPKYGYTF.

V is TRBV29-1 and J is TRBJ1-6; D may be TRBD1 (6 bases). V was shortened by 3 bases and J by 7 bases, with 22 bases between the two germline ends. The CDR3 runs 17 residues. CDR1 and CDR2 (germline): SQVTM, ANQGSEA. The CDR3 loop reads CSVDRPFGQSLNSPLHF. CDR3 DNA sequence: TGCAGCGTTGACAGACCTTTTGGACAGTCCCTCAATTCACCCCTCCACTTT.